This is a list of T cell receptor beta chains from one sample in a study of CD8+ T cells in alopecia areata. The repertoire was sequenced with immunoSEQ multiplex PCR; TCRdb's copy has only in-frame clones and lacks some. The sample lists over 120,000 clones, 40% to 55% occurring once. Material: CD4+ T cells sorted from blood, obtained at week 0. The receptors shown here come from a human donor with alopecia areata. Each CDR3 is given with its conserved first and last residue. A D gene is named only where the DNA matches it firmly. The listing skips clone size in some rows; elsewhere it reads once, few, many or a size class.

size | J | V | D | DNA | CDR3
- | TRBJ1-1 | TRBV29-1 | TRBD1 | TGCAGCGGCCTGGACAGGATCACTGAAGCTTTCTTT | CSGLDRITEAFF
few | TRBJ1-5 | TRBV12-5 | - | TGTGCTAGTGGTTTGCCCCGGAGGGAGCCCCAGCATTTT | CASGLPRREPQHF
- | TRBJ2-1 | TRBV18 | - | TGTGCCAGCTCACCACGCAATGAGCAGTTCTTC | CASSPRNEQFF
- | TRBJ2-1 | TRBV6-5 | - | TGTGCCAGCAACCCGTCCCGCTCCTACAATGAGCAGTTCTTC | CASNPSRSYNEQFF
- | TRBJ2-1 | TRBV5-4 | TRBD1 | TGTGCCAGCAGATCCGGCAGGGGGAATGAGCAGTTCTTC | CASRSGRGNEQFF
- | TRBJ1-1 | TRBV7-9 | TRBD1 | TGTGCCAGCAGCTCAAACAGGGGGCTAAGGACTGAAGCTTTCTTT | CASSSNRGLRTEAFF
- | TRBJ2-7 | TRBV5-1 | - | TGCGCCAGCAGCGTGGGGACCTCCTACGAGCAGTACTTC | CASSVGTSYEQYF
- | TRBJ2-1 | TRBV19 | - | TGTGCCAGTAGTAAAGATGGGACCTACAATGAGCAGTTCTTC | CASSKDGTYNEQFF
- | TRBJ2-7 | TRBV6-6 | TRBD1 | TGTGCCAGCAGTCCCCACCAGGGGGCTGTAGGACGGGAGCAGTACTTC | CASSPHQGAVGREQYF
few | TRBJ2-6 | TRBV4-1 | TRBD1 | TGCGCCAGCAGCCCCAAGGCGACAGGGGCTTCTGGGGCCAACGTCCTGACTTTC | CASSPKATGASGANVLTF
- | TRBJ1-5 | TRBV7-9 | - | TGTGCCAGCAGTCCCCCCAATCAGCCCCAGCATTTT | CASSPPNQPQHF
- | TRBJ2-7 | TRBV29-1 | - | TGCAGCGTTGATACCCGTGGCGAGCAGTACTTC | CSVDTRGEQYF
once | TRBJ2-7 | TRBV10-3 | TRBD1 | TGTGCCATCACCCCGGGACAGGGTGTCCACGAGCAGTACTTC | CAITPGQGVHEQYF
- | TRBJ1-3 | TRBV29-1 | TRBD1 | TGCAGCGTTGCACGAGGACAGGGCATAGCTGGAAACACCATATATTTT | CSVARGQGIAGNTIYF
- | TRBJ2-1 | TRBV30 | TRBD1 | TGTGCCTGTACCGGGACAGGTCTCCATGAGCAGTTCTTC | CACTGTGLHEQFF
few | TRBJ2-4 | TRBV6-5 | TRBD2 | TGTGCCAGCAATAGCGGGAGTAGCCTCAACATTCAGTACTTC | CASNSGSSLNIQYF
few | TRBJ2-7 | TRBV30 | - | TGTGCCTGGTCTGTTGAATACGAGCAGTACTTC | CAWSVEYEQYF
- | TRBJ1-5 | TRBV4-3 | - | TGCGCCAGCAGTCCCGGAGGAGAGGTCAATCAGCCCCAGCATTTT | CASSPGGEVNQPQHF
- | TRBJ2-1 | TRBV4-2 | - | TGTGCCAGCAGCGCTTTTAGGTTGGCCGACAATGAGCAGTTCTTC | CASSAFRLADNEQFF
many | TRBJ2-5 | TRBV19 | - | TGTGCCAGTAGTCCGTTGTACCAAGAGACCCAGTACTTC | CASSPLYQETQYF
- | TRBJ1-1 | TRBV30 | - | TGTGCCTGGGCGGCGGGACCCCTGGGCACTGAAGCTTTCTTT | CAWAAGPLGTEAFF
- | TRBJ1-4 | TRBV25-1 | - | TGTGCCAGCAGTGAATTTGGCCGAGGTAATGAAAAACTGTTTTTT | CASSEFGRGNEKLFF
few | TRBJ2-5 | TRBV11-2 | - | TGTGCCAGCAGCCCCACACCCACGGAGACCCAGTACTTC | CASSPTPTETQYF
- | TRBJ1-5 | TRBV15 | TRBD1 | TGTGCCACCAGCACCGGGACAGGGTATCAGCCCCAGCATTTT | CATSTGTGYQPQHF
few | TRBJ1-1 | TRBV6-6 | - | TGTGCCAGCAGTTATAGTGGGGTTTTGGACACTGAAGCTTTCTTT | CASSYSGVLDTEAFF
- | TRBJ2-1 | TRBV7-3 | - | TGTGCCAGCAGCTCTGGGGTTGAGCAGTTCTTC | CASSSGVEQFF
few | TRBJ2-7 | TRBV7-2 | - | TGTGCCAGCAGCTTGACCAGCAGAAACTACGAGCAGTACTTC | CASSLTSRNYEQYF
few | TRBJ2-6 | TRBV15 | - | TGTGCCACCAGCAACCGGGGGCGGAGCTCTGGGGCCAACGTCCTGACTTTC | CATSNRGRSSGANVLTF